This TCR beta chain was captured in a study of blood T cells in healthy people across ages. Study observations and caveats: A roughly linear fall in TCR beta diversity per million T cells was seen with increasing age.

This clonotype was observed a few times. The antigen remains unidentified. The CDR3 extends over 13 amino acids. Between the trimmed V and J ends, which lost 8 bases and 0 bases, there was a span of 5 bases. The germline CDR1 and CDR2 sequences are LGHDT and YNNKEL (reference sequence). Then a second PCR, running roughly 7 to 11 cycles, was carried out with a sample-barcoded 5' primer and a J-beta primer mix. Template switching added a 12-random-nucleotide identifier to every cDNA molecule. TCRdb re-derived calls from the 5' RACE reads in MiXCR, one entry per CDR3 protein. The sample shows approximately 1.5 million distinct CDR3 sequences, roughly a third of them seen only once.

Input material: blood. The V call is TRBV3-1, the J call TRBJ2-6, with D unclear. The origin of this receptor is a woman in her 30s in good health. The CDR3 region has the DNA TGTGCCAGCGGGCCCTCTGGGGCCAACGTCCTGACTTTC. Amino acids: CASGPSGANVLTF.